Each of the 32 T cell receptor beta chains below was sequenced from the same sample in a study of cytomegalovirus exposure and HLA in healthy donors. The PCR ran on 60 Vbeta and 13 Jbeta primers. Clones were sequenced by immunoSEQ multiplex PCR, and TCRdb holds only the in-frame ones, with some missing. The sample lists about 200,000 clones; approximately 79% were seen once. Sequences were obtained from PBMCs. These receptors all stem from a middle-aged man in good health and CMV-seronegative.

The chain joins TRBV10-3 to TRBJ2-1; possibly TRBD2 for D (6 bases). The germline gives CDR1 ENHRY, CDR2 SYGVKD. The CDR3 loop spans 15 amino acids. The V end lost 3 bases, the J end lost 5 bases, and 14 bases lay between the germline ends. CDR3 sequence (DNA): TGTGCCATCAGTGATCCCCCAGGAGGGAACAATGAGCAGTTCTTC. The encoded protein is CAISDPPGGNNEQFF.

V is TRBV28 and J is TRBJ1-6, with D perhaps matching TRBD1 (5 bases). Germline lookup yields CDR1 MDHEN and CDR2 SYDVKM. CDR3 size: 15 residues. The ends were cut back, 2 bases at V and 9 bases at J, with 14 bases in the middle. The CDR3 loop reads CASSLRGRVPSPLHF. CDR3 DNA: TGTGCCAGCAGTTTAAGGGGCAGGGTGCCTTCACCCCTCCACTTT.

This clone was detected only a few times. This sequence joins TRBV11-2 and TRBJ2-7; weak D call: TRBD1 (5 bases). Trimming pared 1 base from V and 3 bases from J, leaving 7 bases between. The length of the CDR3 is 13 residues. CDR1 SGHAT and CDR2 FQNNGV come from the germline V gene. The CDR3 DNA sequence: TGTGCCAGCAGCTTAGGGGGCAGCTACGAGCAGTACTTC. As protein: CASSLGGSYEQYF.

The chain combines TRBV18 with TRBJ2-2, with 11 nucleotides matching TRBD2. Trimming removed 2 bases from V and 4 bases from J; junction bases left unmatched: 3. The germline CDR1 and CDR2 sequences are KGHSH and LQKENI. The length of the CDR3 is 16 residues. The chain's CDR3 is CASSPTSGSFTGELFF. Written as DNA, the CDR3 is TGTGCCAGCTCACCAACTAGCGGGAGTTTCACCGGGGAGCTGTTTTTT.

This clone was seen only a few times. J is TRBJ2-1 and V is TRBV4-1; tentative D call: TRBD1 (5 bases). Germline lookup yields CDR1 MGHRA and CDR2 YSYEKL. The CDR3 extends over 18 amino acids. The V end was cut by 1 base, the J end by 0 bases, with 16 bases between. CDR3 region: CASSQVDMGLSSYNEQFF. The CDR3 DNA reads TGCGCCAGCAGCCAAGTCGATATGGGGCTAAGCTCCTACAATGAGCAGTTCTTC.

The rearrangement joins TRBV9 to TRBJ2-1; TRBD2 agrees at 14 bases. Per the germline V gene, CDR1 is SGDLS and CDR2 is YYNGEE. CDR3 size: 16 residues. Trimming at V came to 4 bases and at J to 7 bases, leaving 7 bases not matched to a gene. This CDR3 is CASSPTSGRARNEQFF. CDR3 DNA: TGTGCCAGCAGCCCGACTAGCGGGAGGGCCAGGAATGAGCAGTTCTTC.

This rearrangement joins TRBV29-1 to TRBJ2-3; D perhaps matches TRBD1 (5 bases). CDR1 is SQVTM, CDR2 ANQGSEA, per germline. There are 14 residues in the CDR3. V gave up 6 bases and J gave up 7 bases, with 20 bases separating them. This CDR3 is CSVEQRWGANTQYF. The CDR3 nucleotides read TGCAGCGTCGAACAGCGTTGGGGCGCGAATACGCAGTATTTT.

This chain links TRBV11-2 with TRBJ2-7; 7 positions agree with TRBD1. The CDR3 spans 13 residues. V lost 5 bases, J lost 4 bases, and 5 bases stayed unmatched. Germline values: CDR1 SGHAT, CDR2 FQNNGV. CDR3 sequence reads: CASSPGTVYEQYF. The CDR3 DNA reads TGTGCCAGCAGCCCCGGGACAGTATACGAGCAGTACTTC.

The chain couples TRBV6-1 to TRBJ1-2; possibly TRBD1 for D (5 bases). CDR1 MNHNS and CDR2 SASEGT come from the germline V gene. V lost 7 bases to trimming and J lost 4 bases, with 13 bases between them. The CDR3 is 13 amino acids. The CDR3 region has the DNA TGTGCCAGCATCAGGGAAAGGACCTATGGCTACACCTTC. Its protein is CASIRERTYGYTF.

The chain combines TRBV10-3 with TRBJ2-7; 7 bases match TRBD1. The V segment lost 1 base and the J segment 3 bases; nucleotides outside the gene matches: 12. This CDR3 is built from 17 residues. CDR1 and CDR2 from the germline V gene are ENHRY and SYGVKD. In nucleotides, the CDR3 is TGTGCCATCAGTGAGTTGGGGAAGGGGGACAGAAACTACGAGCAGTACTTC. Its translation is CAISELGKGDRNYEQYF.

The chain links TRBV6-5 to TRBJ2-1; 7 nucleotides agree with TRBD2. The CDR3 is made up of 13 amino acids. The ends lost 5 bases at V and 6 bases at J; junction bases unmatched: 4. The germline V gene encodes CDR1 MNHEY and CDR2 SVGAGI. The CDR3 here is CASSTTSINEQFF. CDR3 nucleotides: TGTGCCAGCAGTACGACTAGCATCAATGAGCAGTTCTTC.

The V gene is TRBV28, the J gene TRBJ1-4; no definite D call. The CDR3 covers 12 residues. The V gene lost 4 bases and the J gene lost 5 bases, with 5 bases spanning the gap. The germline gives CDR1 MDHEN, CDR2 SYDVKM. The CDR3: CASSSGNEKLFF. In DNA form, the CDR3 reads TGTGCCAGCAGTTCCGGGAATGAAAAACTGTTTTTT.

The chain is built from TRBV7-9 and TRBJ2-1; D is unclear. This CDR3 is built from 14 residues. CDR1 and CDR2 (germline): SEHNR, FQNEAQ (reference sequence). V lost 1 base and J 5 bases, leaving 9 bases between the germline ends. The CDR3 region is CASSLGQINNEQFF. CDR3 DNA: TGTGCCAGCAGCTTAGGTCAAATCAACAATGAGCAGTTCTTC.

V is TRBV6-5 and J is TRBJ2-1; 10 bases agree with TRBD2. CDR3 length: 14 residues. Germline CDR1 MNHEY, CDR2 SVGAGI. After removal of 6 bases from V and 4 bases from J, the junction contained 3 bases not matched to a gene. In nucleotides, the CDR3 is TGTGCCAGCAGGGGGACTAGCGAATACAATGAGCAGTTCTTC. Residues: CASRGTSEYNEQFF.

The V call is TRBV21-1, the J call TRBJ1-3; the D call of TRBD1 is as the table states it, not checked on the DNA. TRBV21-1 represents a pseudogene. The length of the CDR3 is 14 residues. The CDR3 DNA sequence: TGTGCCAGCAAACGTCGAGGGGGTGGAAACACCATATATTTT. Residues: CASKRRGGGNTIYF.

The J gene is TRBJ2-3, the V gene TRBV7-2; TRBD2 aligns across 7 bases. The CDR3 is made up of 17 amino acids. CDR1 is SGHTA, CDR2 FQGNSA, per germline. J lost 1 base, V lost 5 bases, and 12 bases had no gene match. CDR3 region: CASSGQWRAGGTDTQYF. CDR3 nucleotide sequence: TGTGCCAGCAGCGGCCAGTGGCGCGCGGGGGGCACAGATACGCAGTATTTT.

The chain has TRBV2 and TRBJ1-1; tentatively, D is TRBD1 (5 bases). The CDR3 has 12 amino acids. V was trimmed by 4 bases and J by 8 bases, leaving 11 bases between them. The germline V gene encodes CDR1 SNHLY and CDR2 FYNNEI. The CDR3 loop is CASSGDSGEAFF. The CDR3 DNA sequence: TGTGCCAGCAGTGGAGACTCAGGGGAAGCTTTCTTT.

V and J are TRBV7-9 and TRBJ2-2, with D possibly TRBD2 on 5 matching bases. CDR3 length: 15 residues. V was cut by 6 bases and J by 4 bases, with 15 bases left in between. The germline V gene encodes CDR1 SEHNR and CDR2 FQNEAQ (reference sequence). In DNA form, the CDR3 reads TGTGCCAGCAGTCCCCGAGCTAGCTTCACCGGGGAGCTGTTTTTT. The encoded protein is CASSPRASFTGELFF.

The genes are TRBV21-1 and TRBJ1-3. TRBV21-1 is an annotated pseudogene. The CDR3 contains 17 residues. In DNA, the CDR3 is TGTGCCAGCAGCAAATGGGAGGTGTGTAGCTCTGGAAACACCATATATTTT. This codes for CASSKWEVCSSGNTIYF.

The chain is built from TRBV7-9 and TRBJ2-3; TRBD2 is a possible D gene (6 bases). Germline V gene lookup returns CDR1 SEHNR and CDR2 FQNEAQ (reference sequence). The CDR3 totals 16 residues. Trimming stripped 5 bases from V and 2 bases from J, with 17 bases between. In DNA form, the CDR3 reads TGTGCCAGCAGCGCCACACCAGGAGGGGTCACAGATACGCAGTATTTT. It codes for CASSATPGGVTDTQYF.

CDR3 sequence reads: CASSLWDYRRDEQYF. The CDR3 coding sequence is TGTGCCAGCAGCTTGTGGGACTACCGAAGGGACGAGCAGTACTTC. The J gene is TRBJ2-7, the V gene TRBV5-4; 7 nucleotides line up with TRBD2. Germline values: CDR1 SGHNT, CDR2 YYREEE (reference sequence). The CDR3 loop spans 15 amino acids. J lost 5 bases, V lost 1 base, and 9 bases had no gene match.

This sequence joins TRBV29-1 and TRBJ1-1; weak D call: TRBD1 (6 bases). This CDR3 comprises 12 residues. Germline values: CDR1 SQVTM, CDR2 ANQGSEA. Trimming removed 4 bases at V and 4 bases at J, with 10 bases between. CDR3 nucleotide sequence: TGCAGCGTTGTACAGGGAGTCACTGAAGCTTTCTTT. Its translation is CSVVQGVTEAFF.

This clone was seen more than once but under ten times. The chain uses TRBV4-1 and TRBJ2-7; TRBD2 matches 11 bases. The CDR3 spans 16 residues. Germline V gene lookup returns CDR1 MGHRA and CDR2 YSYEKL. Trimming cost V 2 bases and J 5 bases; bases outside gene matches: 8. DNA for the CDR3: TGCGCCAGCAGCCAACTAGCGGGAGGAAGAGGCAACGAGCAGTACTTC. It encodes CASSQLAGGRGNEQYF.

V is TRBV5-1 and J is TRBJ2-1, with TRBD2 identical over 8 bases. Per the germline V gene, CDR1 is SGHRS and CDR2 is YFSETQ. The CDR3 loop spans 15 amino acids. Trimming took 1 base from V and 5 from J; bases not matched to a gene: 5. Here the CDR3 reads CASSLTSGINNEQFF. CDR3 nucleotide sequence: TGCGCCAGCAGCTTGACTAGCGGAATTAACAATGAGCAGTTCTTC.

In this sample, this clone turned up once. The chain is built from TRBV28 and TRBJ2-7; D gene unclear. The CDR3 runs 14 residues. CDR1 and CDR2 (germline): MDHEN, SYDVKM. V lost 6 bases to trimming and J lost 3 bases, with 15 bases between them. The DNA for the CDR3 is TGTGCCAGCAGACCTCGCGGCCTAATCTACGAGCAGTACTTC. Protein: CASRPRGLIYEQYF.

The genes are TRBV7-9 and TRBJ2-7; weak D call: TRBD1 (6 bases). CDR3 length: 12 amino acids. The germline gives CDR1 SEHNR, CDR2 FQNEAQ (reference sequence). V was clipped by 5 bases and J by 9 bases, with 14 bases between them. The CDR3 DNA sequence: TGTGCCAGCAGCCCGGACAGATTGGCGCAGTACTTC. It translates to CASSPDRLAQYF.

V gene TRBV6-5 combines with J gene TRBJ1-1, with TRBD1 as a possible D gene (5 bases). V dropped 2 bases and J dropped 2 bases, with 9 bases sitting between them. Germline V lookup: CDR1 MNHEY, CDR2 SVGAGI. This CDR3 spans 14 amino acids. CDR3 in amino acids: CASSYMTENTEAFF. The CDR3, as DNA: TGTGCCAGCAGTTACATGACAGAAAACACTGAAGCTTTCTTT.

The rearrangement uses TRBV27 and TRBJ2-7; 7 nucleotides align to TRBD1. The length of the CDR3 is 15 residues. V was clipped by 3 bases and J by 1 base; unmatched bases: 6. In germline, CDR1 is MNHEY, CDR2 SMNVEV (reference sequence). Written as DNA, the CDR3 is TGTGCCAGCAGTTTTAGGGGCAGGGGGTCCTACGAGCAGTACTTC. It encodes CASSFRGRGSYEQYF.

The rearrangement uses TRBV7-9 and TRBJ2-6, with D tentatively TRBD2 (6 bases). The V gene lost 3 bases and the J gene lost 0 bases, with 12 bases spanning the gap. The germline V gene has CDR1 SEHNR and CDR2 FQNEAQ (reference sequence). The CDR3 sequence is 17 residues long. In nucleotides, the CDR3 is TGTGCCAGCAGCTTTGGGGACTGGACCTCTGGGGCCAACGTCCTGACTTTC. It codes for CASSFGDWTSGANVLTF.

The chain has TRBV13 and TRBJ1-3; a possible D gene is TRBD1 (6 bases). Germline-derived CDR1 and CDR2 are PRHDT and FYEKMQ (reference sequence). The CDR3 totals 16 residues. V was pared by 0 bases and J by 2 bases, with 11 bases between. In nucleotides, the CDR3 is TGTGCCAGCAGCTTAGGGGGGCGGACAGCTGGAAACACCATATATTTT. It codes for CASSLGGRTAGNTIYF.

The rearrangement links TRBV28 to TRBJ2-1; 11 positions agree with TRBD2. The CDR3 is 18 amino acids. V was pared by 3 bases and J by 2 bases, with 9 bases of the junction left unmatched. The V gene's germline CDR1 is MDHEN and CDR2 SYDVKM. The CDR3 region has the DNA TGTGCCAGCAGTTTTGTGACTAGCGGGACTCATACCTACAATGAGCAGTTCTTC. As protein: CASSFVTSGTHTYNEQFF. The full variable domain, its missing parts supplied by reference TRBV28 and TRBJ2-1, is DVKVTQSSRYLVKRTGEKVFLECVQDMDHENMFWYRQDPGLGLRLIYFSYDVKMKEKGDIPEGYSVSREKKERFSLILESASTNQTSMYLCASSFVTSGTHTYNEQFFGPGTRLTVL.

The V and J genes are TRBV19 and TRBJ1-5, with D possibly TRBD1 on 5 matching bases. Between the trimmed V and J ends, which lost 5 bases and 5 bases, there was a span of 13 bases. Germline-derived CDR1 and CDR2 are LNHDA and SQIVND (reference sequence). This CDR3 has 14 residues. This chain's CDR3 is CASSVDSRDQPQHF. In DNA, the CDR3 is TGTGCCAGTAGTGTTGACAGTAGGGATCAGCCCCAGCATTTT. Combining the CDR3 with reference TRBV19 and TRBJ1-5 gives the whole variable domain DGGITQSPKYLFRKEGQNVTLSCEQNLNHDAMYWYRQDPGQGLRLIYYSQIVNDFQKGDIAEGYSVSREKKESFPLTVTSAQKNPTAFYLCASSVDSRDQPQHFGDGTRLSIL.